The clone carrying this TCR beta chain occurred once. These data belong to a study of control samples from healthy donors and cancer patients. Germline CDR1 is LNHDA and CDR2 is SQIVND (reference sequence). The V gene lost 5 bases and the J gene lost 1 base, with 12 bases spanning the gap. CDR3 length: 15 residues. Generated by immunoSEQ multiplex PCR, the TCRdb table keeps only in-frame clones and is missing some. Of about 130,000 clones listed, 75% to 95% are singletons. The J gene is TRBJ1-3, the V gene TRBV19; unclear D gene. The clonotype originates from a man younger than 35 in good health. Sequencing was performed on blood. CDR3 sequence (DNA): TGTGCCAGTAGTGAAGGACGCTCTTCTGGAAACACCATATATTTT. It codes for CASSEGRSSGNTIYF.